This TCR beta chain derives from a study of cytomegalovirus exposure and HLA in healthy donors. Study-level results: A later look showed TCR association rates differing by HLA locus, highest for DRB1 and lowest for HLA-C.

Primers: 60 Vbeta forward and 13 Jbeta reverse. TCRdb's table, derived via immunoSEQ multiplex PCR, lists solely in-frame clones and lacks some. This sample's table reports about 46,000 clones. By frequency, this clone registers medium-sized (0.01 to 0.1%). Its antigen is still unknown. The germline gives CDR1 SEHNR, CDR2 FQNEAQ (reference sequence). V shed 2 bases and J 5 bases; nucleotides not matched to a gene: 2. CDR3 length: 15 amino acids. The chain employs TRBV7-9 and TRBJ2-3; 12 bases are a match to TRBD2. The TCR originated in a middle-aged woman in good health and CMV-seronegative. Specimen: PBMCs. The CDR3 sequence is CASSLPSGRVDTQYF. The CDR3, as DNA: TGTGCCAGCAGCTTACCTAGCGGGAGGGTAGATACGCAGTATTTT.